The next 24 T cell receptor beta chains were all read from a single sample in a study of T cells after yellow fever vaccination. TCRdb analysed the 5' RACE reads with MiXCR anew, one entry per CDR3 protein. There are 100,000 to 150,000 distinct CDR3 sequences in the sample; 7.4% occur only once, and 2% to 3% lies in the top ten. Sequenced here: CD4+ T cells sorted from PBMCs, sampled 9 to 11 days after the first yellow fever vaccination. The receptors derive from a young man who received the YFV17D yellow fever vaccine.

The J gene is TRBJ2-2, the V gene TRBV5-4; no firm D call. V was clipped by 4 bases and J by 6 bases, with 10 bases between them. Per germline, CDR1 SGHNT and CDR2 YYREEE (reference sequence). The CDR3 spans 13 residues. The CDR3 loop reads CASSHDASGELFF. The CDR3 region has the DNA TGTGCCAGCAGCCACGACGCGTCCGGGGAGCTGTTTTTT.

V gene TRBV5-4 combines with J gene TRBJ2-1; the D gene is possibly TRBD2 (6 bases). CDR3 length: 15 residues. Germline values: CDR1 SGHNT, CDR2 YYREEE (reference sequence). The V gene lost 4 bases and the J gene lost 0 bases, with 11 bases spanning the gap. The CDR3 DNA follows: TGTGCCAGCAGCCGGGACTGGACCTCCTACAATGAGCAGTTCTTC. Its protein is CASSRDWTSYNEQFF.

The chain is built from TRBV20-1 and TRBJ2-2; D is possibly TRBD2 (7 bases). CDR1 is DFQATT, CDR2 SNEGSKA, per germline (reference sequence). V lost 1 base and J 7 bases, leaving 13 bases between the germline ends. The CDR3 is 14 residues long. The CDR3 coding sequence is TGCAGTGCTAGAGTCGGGGGGCAAGACGGGGAGCTGTTTTTT. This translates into CSARVGGQDGELFF.

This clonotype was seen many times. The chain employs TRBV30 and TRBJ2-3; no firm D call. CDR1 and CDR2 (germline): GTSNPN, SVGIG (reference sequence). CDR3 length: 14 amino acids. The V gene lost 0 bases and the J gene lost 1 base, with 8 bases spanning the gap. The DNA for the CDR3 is TGTGCCTGGAGTGTACCCCCCCGCACAGATACGCAGTATTTT. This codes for CAWSVPPRTDTQYF.

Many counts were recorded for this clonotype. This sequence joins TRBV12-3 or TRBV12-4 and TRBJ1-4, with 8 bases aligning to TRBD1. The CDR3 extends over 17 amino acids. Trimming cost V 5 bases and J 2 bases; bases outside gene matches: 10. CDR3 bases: TGTGCCAGCAGTCAACGGGACAGGCGGGGGACTAATGAAAAACTGTTTTTT. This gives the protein CASSQRDRRGTNEKLFF.

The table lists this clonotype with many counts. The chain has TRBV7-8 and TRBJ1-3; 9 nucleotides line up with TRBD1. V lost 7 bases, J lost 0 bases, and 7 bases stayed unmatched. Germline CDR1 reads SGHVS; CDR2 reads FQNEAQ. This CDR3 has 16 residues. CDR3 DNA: TGTGCCAGCACCGAACAGGGGGCCGTCTCTGGAAACACCATATATTTT. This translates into CASTEQGAVSGNTIYF.

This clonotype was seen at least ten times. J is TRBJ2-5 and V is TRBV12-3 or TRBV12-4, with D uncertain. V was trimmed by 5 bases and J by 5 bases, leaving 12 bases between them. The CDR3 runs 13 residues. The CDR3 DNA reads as TGTGCCAGCAGTCCTTCTTCCCAGGAGACCCAGTACTTC. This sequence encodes CASSPSSQETQYF.

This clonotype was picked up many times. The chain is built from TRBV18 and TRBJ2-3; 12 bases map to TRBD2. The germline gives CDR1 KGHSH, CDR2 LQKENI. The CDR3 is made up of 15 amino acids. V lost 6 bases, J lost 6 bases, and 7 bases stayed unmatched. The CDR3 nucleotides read TGTGCCAGCTCGCGACTAGCGGGGGATATGGATACGCAGTATTTT. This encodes CASSRLAGDMDTQYF.

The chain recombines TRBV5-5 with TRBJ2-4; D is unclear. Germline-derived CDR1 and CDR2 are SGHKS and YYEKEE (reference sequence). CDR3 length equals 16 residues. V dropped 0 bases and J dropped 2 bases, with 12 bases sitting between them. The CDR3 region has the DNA TGTGCCAGCAGCTTGGCGACGGATCTCACCAAAAACATTCAGTACTTC. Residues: CASSLATDLTKNIQYF.

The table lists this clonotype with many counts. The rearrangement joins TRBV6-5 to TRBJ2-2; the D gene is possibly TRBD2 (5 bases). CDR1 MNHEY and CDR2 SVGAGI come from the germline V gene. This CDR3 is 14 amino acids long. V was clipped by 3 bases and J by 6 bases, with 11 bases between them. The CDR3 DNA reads TGTGCCAGCAGTTATGGGCAGGAGGCCGGGGAGCTGTTTTTT. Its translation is CASSYGQEAGELFF.

The CDR3 loop is CASSPRTGTSTDTQYF. The CDR3 DNA follows: TGTGCCAGCAGCCCGCGGACAGGGACTAGCACAGATACGCAGTATTTT. This rearrangement joins TRBV7-9 to TRBJ2-3, with 8 positions matching TRBD1. Germline V lookup: CDR1 SEHNR, CDR2 FQNEAQ (reference sequence). The CDR3 totals 16 residues. Trimming cost V 5 bases and J 0 bases; bases outside gene matches: 7.

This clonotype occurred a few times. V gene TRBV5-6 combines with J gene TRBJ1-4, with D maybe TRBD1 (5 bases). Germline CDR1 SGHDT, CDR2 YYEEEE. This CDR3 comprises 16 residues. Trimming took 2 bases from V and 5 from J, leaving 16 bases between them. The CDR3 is CASSFSRDRSNEKLFF. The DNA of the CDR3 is TGTGCCAGCAGCTTTTCTCGGGACCGCTCGAATGAAAAACTGTTTTTT.

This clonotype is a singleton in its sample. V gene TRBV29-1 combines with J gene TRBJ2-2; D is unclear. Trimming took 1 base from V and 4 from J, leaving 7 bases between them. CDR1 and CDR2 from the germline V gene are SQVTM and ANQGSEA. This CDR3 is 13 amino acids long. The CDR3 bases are TGCAGCGTTGAAGTACAGCCCACCGGGGAGCTGTTTTTT. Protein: CSVEVQPTGELFF.

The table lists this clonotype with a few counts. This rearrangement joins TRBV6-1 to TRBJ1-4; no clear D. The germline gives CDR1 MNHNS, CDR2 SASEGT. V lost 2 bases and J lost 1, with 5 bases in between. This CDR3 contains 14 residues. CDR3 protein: CASSETRTNEKLFF. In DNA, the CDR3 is TGTGCCAGCAGTGAAACAAGAACTAATGAAAAACTGTTTTTT.

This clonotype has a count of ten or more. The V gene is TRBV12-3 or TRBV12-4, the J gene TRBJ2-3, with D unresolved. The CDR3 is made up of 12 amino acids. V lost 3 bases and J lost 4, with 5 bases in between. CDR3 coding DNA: TGTGCCAGCAGTTTGTGGGCAGATACGCAGTATTTT. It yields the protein CASSLWADTQYF.

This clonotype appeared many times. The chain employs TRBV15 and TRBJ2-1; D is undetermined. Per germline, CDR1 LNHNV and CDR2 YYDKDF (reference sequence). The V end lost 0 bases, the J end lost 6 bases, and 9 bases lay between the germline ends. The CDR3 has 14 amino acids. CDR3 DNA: TGTGCCACCAGCAGAGATGTGAGCTCCAATGAGCAGTTCTTC. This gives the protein CATSRDVSSNEQFF.

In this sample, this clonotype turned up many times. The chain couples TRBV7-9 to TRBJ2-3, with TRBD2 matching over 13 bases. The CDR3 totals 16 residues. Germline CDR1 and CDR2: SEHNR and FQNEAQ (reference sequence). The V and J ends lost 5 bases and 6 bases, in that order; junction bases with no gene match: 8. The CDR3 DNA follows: TGTGCCAGCAGCGCCCGACTAGCGGGGGGACTCGATACGCAGTATTTT. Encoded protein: CASSARLAGGLDTQYF.

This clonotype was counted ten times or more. The CDR3 DNA reads TGTGCCAGCAGCTTAGTTCTGATTGAAGCTTTCTTT. It codes for CASSLVLIEAFF. This chain connects TRBV7-9 to TRBJ1-1; no clear D gene. The CDR3 extends over 12 amino acids. Germline CDR1 reads SEHNR; CDR2 reads FQNEAQ (reference sequence). Trimming pared 1 base from V and 7 bases from J, leaving 7 bases between.

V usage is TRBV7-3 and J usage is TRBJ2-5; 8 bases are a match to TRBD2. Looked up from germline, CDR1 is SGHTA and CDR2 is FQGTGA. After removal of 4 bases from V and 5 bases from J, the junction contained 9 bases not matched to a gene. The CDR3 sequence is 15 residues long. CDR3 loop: CASSSGGRVEETQYF. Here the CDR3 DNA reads TGTGCCAGCAGCTCGGGGGGGCGGGTGGAGGAGACCCAGTACTTC.

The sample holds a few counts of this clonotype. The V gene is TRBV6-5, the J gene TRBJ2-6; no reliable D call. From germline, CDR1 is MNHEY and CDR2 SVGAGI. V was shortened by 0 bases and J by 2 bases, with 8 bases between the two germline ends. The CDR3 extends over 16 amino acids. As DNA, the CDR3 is TGTGCCAGCAGTTACTCGTTGGGAACTGGGGCCAACGTCCTGACTTTC. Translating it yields CASSYSLGTGANVLTF.

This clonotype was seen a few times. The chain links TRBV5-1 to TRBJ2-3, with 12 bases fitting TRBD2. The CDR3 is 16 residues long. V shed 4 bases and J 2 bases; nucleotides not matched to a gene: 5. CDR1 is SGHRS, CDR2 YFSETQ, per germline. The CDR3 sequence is CASSKLAGGNTDTQYF. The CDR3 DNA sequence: TGCGCCAGCAGCAAACTAGCGGGGGGAAACACAGATACGCAGTATTTT.

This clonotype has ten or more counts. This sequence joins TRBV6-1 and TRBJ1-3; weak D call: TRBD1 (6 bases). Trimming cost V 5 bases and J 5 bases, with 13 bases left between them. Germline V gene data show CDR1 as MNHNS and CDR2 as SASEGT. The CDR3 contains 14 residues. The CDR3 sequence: CASSPGALRNTIYF. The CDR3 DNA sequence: TGTGCCAGCAGTCCGGGGGCCTTGAGAAACACCATATATTTT.

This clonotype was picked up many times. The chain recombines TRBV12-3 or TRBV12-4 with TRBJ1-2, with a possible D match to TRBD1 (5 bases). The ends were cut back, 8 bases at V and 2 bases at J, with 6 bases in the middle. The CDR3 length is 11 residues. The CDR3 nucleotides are TGTGCCAGCGGACAAAACTATGGCTACACCTTC. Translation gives CASGQNYGYTF.

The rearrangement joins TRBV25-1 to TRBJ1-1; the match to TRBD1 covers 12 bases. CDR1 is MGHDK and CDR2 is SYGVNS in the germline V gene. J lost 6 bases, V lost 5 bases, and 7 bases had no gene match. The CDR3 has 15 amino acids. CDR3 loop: CASSQPGQGASEAFF. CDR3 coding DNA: TGTGCCAGCAGTCAACCGGGACAGGGGGCTTCTGAAGCTTTCTTT.